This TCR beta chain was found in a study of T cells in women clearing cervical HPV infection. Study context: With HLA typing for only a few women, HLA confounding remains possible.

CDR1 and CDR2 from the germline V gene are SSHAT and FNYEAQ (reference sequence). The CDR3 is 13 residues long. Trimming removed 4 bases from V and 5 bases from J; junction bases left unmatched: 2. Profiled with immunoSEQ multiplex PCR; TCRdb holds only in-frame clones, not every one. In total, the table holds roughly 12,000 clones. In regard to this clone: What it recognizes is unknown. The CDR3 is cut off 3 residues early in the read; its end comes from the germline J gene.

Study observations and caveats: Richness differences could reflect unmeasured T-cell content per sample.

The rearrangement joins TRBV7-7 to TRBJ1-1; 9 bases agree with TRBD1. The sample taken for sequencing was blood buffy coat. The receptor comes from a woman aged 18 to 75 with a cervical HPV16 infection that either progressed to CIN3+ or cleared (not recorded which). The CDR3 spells CASSSGQGTEAFF. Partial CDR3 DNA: TGTGCCAGCAGCTCTGGACAGGGGACTGAA.